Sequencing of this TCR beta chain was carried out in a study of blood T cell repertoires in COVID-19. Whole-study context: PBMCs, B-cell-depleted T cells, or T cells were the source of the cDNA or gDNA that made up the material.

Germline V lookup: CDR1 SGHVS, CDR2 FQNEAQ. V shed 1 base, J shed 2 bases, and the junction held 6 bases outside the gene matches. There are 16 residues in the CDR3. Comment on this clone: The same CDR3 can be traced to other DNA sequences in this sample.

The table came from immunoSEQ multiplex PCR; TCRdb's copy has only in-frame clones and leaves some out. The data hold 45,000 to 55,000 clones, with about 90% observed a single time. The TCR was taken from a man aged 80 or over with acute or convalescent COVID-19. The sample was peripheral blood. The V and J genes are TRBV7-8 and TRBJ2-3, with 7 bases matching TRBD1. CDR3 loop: CASSLVTGWDTDTQYF. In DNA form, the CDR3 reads TGTGCCAGCAGCTTAGTGACAGGGTGGGACACAGATACGCAGTATTTT.